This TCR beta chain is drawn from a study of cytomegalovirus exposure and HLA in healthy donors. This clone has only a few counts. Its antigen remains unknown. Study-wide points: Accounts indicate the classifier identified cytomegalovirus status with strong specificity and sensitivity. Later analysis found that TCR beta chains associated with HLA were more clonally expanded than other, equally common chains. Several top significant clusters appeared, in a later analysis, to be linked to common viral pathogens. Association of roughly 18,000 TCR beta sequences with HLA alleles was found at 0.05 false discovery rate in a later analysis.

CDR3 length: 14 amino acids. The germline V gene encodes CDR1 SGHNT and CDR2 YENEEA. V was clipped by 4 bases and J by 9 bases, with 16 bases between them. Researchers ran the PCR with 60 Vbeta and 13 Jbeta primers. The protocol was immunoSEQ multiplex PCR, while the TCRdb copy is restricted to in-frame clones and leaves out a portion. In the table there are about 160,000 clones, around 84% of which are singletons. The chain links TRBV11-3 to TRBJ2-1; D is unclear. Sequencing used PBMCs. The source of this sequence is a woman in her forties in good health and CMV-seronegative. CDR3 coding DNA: TGTGCCAGCAGCTCCGCCACTCCATCTGGTGAGCAGTTCTTC. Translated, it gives CASSSATPSGEQFF.